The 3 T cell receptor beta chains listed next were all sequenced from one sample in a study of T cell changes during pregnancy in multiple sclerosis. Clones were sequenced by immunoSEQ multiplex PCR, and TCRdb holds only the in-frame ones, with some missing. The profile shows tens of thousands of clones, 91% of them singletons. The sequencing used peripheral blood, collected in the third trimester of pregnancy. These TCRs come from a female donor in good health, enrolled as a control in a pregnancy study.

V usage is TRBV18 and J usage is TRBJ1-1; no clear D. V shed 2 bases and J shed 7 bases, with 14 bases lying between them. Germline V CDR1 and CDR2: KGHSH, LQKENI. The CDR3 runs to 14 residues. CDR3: CASSPEVWGDEAFF. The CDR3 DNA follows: TGTGCCAGCTCACCAGAAGTGTGGGGAGATGAAGCTTTCTTT.

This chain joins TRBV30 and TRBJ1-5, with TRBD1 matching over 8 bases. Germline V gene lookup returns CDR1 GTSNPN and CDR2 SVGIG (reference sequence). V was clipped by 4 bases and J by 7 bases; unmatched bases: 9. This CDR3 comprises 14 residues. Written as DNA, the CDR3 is TGTGCCTGGAATCCAGGGGGCGGAGAGCAGCCCCAGCATTTT. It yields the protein CAWNPGGGEQPQHF.

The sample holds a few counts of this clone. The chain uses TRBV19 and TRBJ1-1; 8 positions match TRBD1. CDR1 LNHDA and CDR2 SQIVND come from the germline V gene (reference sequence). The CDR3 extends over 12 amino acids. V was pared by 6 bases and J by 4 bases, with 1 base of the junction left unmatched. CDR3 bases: TGTGCCAGTAGGACAGGGGCCACTGAAGCTTTCTTT. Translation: CASRTGATEAFF. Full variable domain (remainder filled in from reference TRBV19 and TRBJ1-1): DGGITQSPKYLFRKEGQNVTLSCEQNLNHDAMYWYRQDPGQGLRLIYYSQIVNDFQKGDIAEGYSVSREKKESFPLTVTSAQKNPTAFYLCASRTGATEAFFGQGTRLTVV.